The T cell receptor beta chain described here comes from a study of cytomegalovirus exposure and HLA in healthy donors (dated 2017 in TCRdb). As for the study more broadly: An earlier analysis of about 560 of the donors reported 250 to 350 Gb of sequence data and around 120 million unique TCR beta sequences obtained from roughly 170 million T cells. Donor age, sex, ethnicity and CMV serostatus were compiled together with the repertoire data. The later analysis used no new phenotypic data to find candidate immune exposures, relying instead on TCR beta sequences and their occurrence across donors. Across 398 genotyped donors of the cohort, an average of approximately 240,000 unique TCR beta nucleotide sequences per donor were sequenced, and 15% to 20% of those sequences were non-productive. Because of strong linkage in the cohort, roughly five DR-DQ haplotypes were treated as single units for association and clustering. In a later genetic analysis, genome-wide SNP genotypes for about 55% of the roughly 700 donors were used, and that subset was treated as a discovery cohort. An earlier analysis of roughly 580 of the donors used high-throughput TCR beta sequencing to judge whether each TCR beta V gene segment behaved as functional or pseudogenic. Every repertoire in the discovery cohort had been generated on one and the same sequencing platform. Of the approximately 370 genotyped donors, 75% to 85% were placed in the genetic ancestry cluster associated with self-reported Caucasian donors. High-throughput TCR immunosequencing, statistical association of individual TCRs with disease status, and machine learning were combined to predict cytomegalovirus infection status. A separate validation cohort of roughly 130 different subjects was used in addition to the approximately 700-subject first cohort. The aim of the study was to test whether cataloging public T cell receptors could identify signatures of past pathogen exposure. In a later analysis, previously published TCR beta repertoires from 550 to 750 donors were re-analyzed and high-resolution HLA genotyping was added so that TCR occurrence patterns could be studied. Both class I and class II loci were covered by HLA typing, at four-digit resolution. The study used immunosequencing to profile the T cell repertoires of around 600 subjects and linked those repertoires to cytomegalovirus serostatus. An early release covering some 640 HLA-typed donors comprised approximately 290 gigabases of sequencing data and around 80 million unique TCR sequences. The number of donors typed differed by locus, with roughly 629-640 for A, B, C, DRB1 and DQB1, around 500 for DQA1, under 610 for DPA1, and around 460 for DPB1. Paper-wide results and their limitations: In a later genetic analysis, a missense DCLRE1C variant was associated with V-gene and J-gene trimming of TCR beta chains, and the association was replicated in an independent cohort. The authors suggested that the approach could potentially be generalized to other disease states and immunological phenotypes. In a later analysis, HLA-associated TCR beta chains were found to be more clonally expanded and to have lower generation probabilities than equally common non-associated chains. According to a later analysis, parvovirus B19, influenza, CMV and Epstein-Barr virus appeared linked to several top co-occurrence clusters. In vitro tests confirmed that a few of the cytomegalovirus-associated TCR beta chains recognize cytomegalovirus antigens. For the cohort, immune exposure information was limited to CMV serostatus. Only TCR beta chains were sequenced in this cohort, and the absence of alpha or paired-chain data limited detectable features. According to a later genetic analysis, donors in an Asian-associated ancestry cluster had fewer N-insertions in productive TCRs than the approximately 670-donor mean. The study gave a list of about 170 TCR beta chains associated with cytomegalovirus. At a false discovery rate of 0.05, a later analysis linked some 17,000 TCR beta sequences to specific HLA alleles. The 87-base-pair reads could not distinguish some IMGT-functional V segments, including TRBV6-2 and TRBV6-3, so those segments were excluded. Linkage disequilibrium might explain the correlated functional status among segregating V segments, but an unknown experimental factor could not be ruled out. According to a later analysis, most CMV-associated TCR beta chains appeared to be HLA-restricted, and the HLA associations seemed to be driven largely by CMV exposure. When HLA alleles, especially DR and DQ, strongly co-occurred, attributing TCR associations to individual alleles was difficult. The sequencing pipeline was judged likely to have produced a cluster of highly shared sequence variants as a technical artifact. While some public TCRs were present in many individuals, most TCR sequences turned up only very rarely across donors. A further reported finding was that TCR beta sequences accurately predicted the HLA-A and HLA-B alleles for most subjects in the first cohort. Roughly uniform sequencing depth across donors was assumed in presence/absence analyses, although this assumption may not hold. In both the original and validation cohorts, the classifier was reported to diagnose cytomegalovirus status with high specificity and sensitivity. Broadly in line with IMGT annotations, most TCR beta V segments showed up in productive rearrangements about 90% or about 30% of the time in an earlier analysis of around 550 of the donors. Because HLA typing was unavailable for some donors at each locus, only the typed subset was used in association tests. In a later analysis, the rate of TCR association differed among HLA loci, with DRB1 alleles having the most associated TCRs and HLA-C alleles having the fewest. Approximately 18 rarely observed V segments, including chromosome 9 orphons, were excluded from the earlier analysis of about 500 of the donors because counts were too low.

The cohort was made up of about 610 healthy bone marrow donors. All cohort members were sampled while nominally healthy, although unrecorded immune exposures were likely present. The donor was CMV seropositive and was included in the group of around 300 seropositive cohort members. A peripheral blood sample was provided by each donor, and peripheral blood mononuclear cells were used for TCR beta sequencing. The Qiagen DNeasy Blood Extraction Kit was used to extract genomic DNA from the blood cell samples. The library was generated by the immunoSEQ multiplex PCR assay. For the multiplex PCR, a mixture combining 60 forward primers for TCR Vbeta segments and 13 reverse primers for TCR Jbeta segments was used. Amplification of the CDR3 region of rearranged TCR beta genes was performed with a multiplex PCR assay on genomic DNA. On the Illumina HiSeq System, the amplified TCR beta libraries were sequenced as 87-base-pair reads. As for the original processing: A later analysis counted some 74 million unique TCR beta chains across the roughly 700 repertoires, and 9 million to 14 million of these chains were shared by at least two donors. Raw reads were error-corrected and collapsed into unique sequences with a nearest-neighbor algorithm that merged closely related sequences to remove PCR and sequencing errors. V, D and J gene segments were assigned by aligning CDR3 sequences to IMGT reference sequences. Each retained sequence needed at least a six-nucleotide match to both a V gene segment and a J gene segment. A rearrangement was called productive if the CDR3 had no stop codons and remained in frame with V and J, and every other rearrangement was called non-productive. Following IMGT convention, CDR3 was defined as the stretch from the second conserved V-encoded cysteine up to the conserved J-encoded phenylalanine. The earlier analysis of fewer than 700 of the donors excluded sequences that lacked an unambiguous match to a single V gene segment. In an earlier analysis of more than 500 of the donors, a V segment was called functional when productive rearrangements were above 56.7%, and segregating when the standard deviation between donors exceeded 5%. A statistical classification framework was built for diagnosing cytomegalovirus status from the catalog of TCR beta chain sequences. V and J gene assignment, in a later analysis, came from comparing TCR nucleotide sequences with IMGT/GENE-DB human TR gene sequences. A later analysis assigned CDR3 sequences and most-parsimonious VDJ recombination scenarios with the TCRdist pipeline. In a later analysis, each TCR beta chain was defined by its CDR3 amino acid sequence together with its V-gene family, and reads lacking a unique V-gene family were excluded. As a way to deal with suspected cross-contamination and a sequencing artifact, a later analysis dropped approximately 590 nucleotide sequences that were highly shared and had low generation probability. For each public chain, a later analysis derived a clonal expansion index from normalized ranks of inferred template counts within each repertoire. In a later analysis, generation probabilities were computed with a VDJ recombination model fitted to out-of-frame rearrangements, and the resulting probabilities were checked against IGoR. Hypergeometric tests were used in a later analysis to score TCR-TCR, TCR-HLA and TCR-CMV co-occurrence, with a repertoire-size bias correction applied to the TCR pairs. In a later analysis, false discovery rates were estimated by permuting HLA or CMV assignments 20 times. In a later analysis, co-occurring TCRs were grouped using DBSCAN, and TCRdist sequence similarity was added for clustering within HLA-allele-positive subsets. For co-occurrence clustering, repertoires with fewer than 30,000 or more than 120,000 public chains were excluded, along with several repertoires with anomalous nucleotide sharing. Entries here come from immuneACCESS through TCRdb and include only in-frame sequences with V and J called. Some clones fail to appear in such tables; in the studies checked, an unresolved V gene covers under half of the shortfall, and the cause of the remainder is unknown. V and J calls and clone size come straight from that table; D and trimming were deduced from the DNA. This sample's records show 200,000 to 250,000 clones. The ten top clones hold about 1% of the sample.

Concerning this clone: The clone's antigen remains unknown.

The CDR3 has 17 amino acids, counting the end cysteine and phenylalanine. Only the CDR3 DNA stays, 51 bases, in frame from base 1. The germline ends are 16 bases apart after V is trimmed by 2 bases and J by 0 bases. CDR1 is given as SEHNR and CDR2 as FQNEAQ, both from the germline V gene (reference sequence). This chain is built from TRBV7-9 and TRBJ1-2; TRBD1 might be the D gene, on 5 matching bases. Source material: PBMCs. The clonotype comes from a woman between 25 and 40 years old in good health and CMV-seropositive. The CDR3: CASSLIPDTQSNYGYTF. DNA sequence: TGTGCCAGCAGCTTAATCCCGGACACCCAGTCTAACTATGGCTACACCTTC.